The 19 T cell receptor beta chains below all came from one sample that was sequenced in a study of cytomegalovirus exposure and HLA in healthy donors (dated by TCRdb to the late 2010s). The library was obtained by the immunoSEQ multiplex PCR assay. A mixture of 60 forward primers for TCR Vbeta segments and 13 reverse primers for TCR Jbeta segments was used in the multiplex PCR. Imported from immuneACCESS, the table was reduced by TCRdb to in-frame sequences with V and J called. These copies leave out some clones; in studies compared against another copy, an unresolved V gene accounts for under half, and the cause of the remainder is not known. The sample has 300,000 or so clones on record, 80% to 90% of them singletons. Together, the top ten hold 2% of the sample. Source material: PBMCs. These receptors were taken from a woman in her 40s in good health and CMV-seropositive.

This clone was recorded once. V gene TRBV6-1 combines with J gene TRBJ2-1; 9 nucleotides agree with TRBD2. The CDR3 consists of 16 residues. After removal of 4 bases from V and 6 bases from J, the junction contained 10 bases not matched to a gene. Germline assignment: CDR1 MNHNS and CDR2 SASEGT. CDR3 loop: CASSASLAGIFNEQFF. In DNA, the CDR3 is TGTGCCAGCAGTGCGTCGCTAGCGGGGATATTCAATGAGCAGTTCTTC.

The count of this clone is one. This chain connects TRBV5-1 to TRBJ2-2, with TRBD2 identical over 8 bases. Trimming cost V 0 bases and J 8 bases; bases outside gene matches: 6. This CDR3 comprises 15 residues. In germline, CDR1 is SGHRS, CDR2 YFSETQ. The CDR3 is CASSLDGLASGELFF. The CDR3 nucleotides are TGCGCCAGCAGCTTGGATGGACTAGCTTCTGGGGAGCTGTTTTTT.

The CDR3 protein is CSVELRDRHYEQYF. CDR3 in DNA: TGCAGCGTTGAGCTCCGGGACAGACACTACGAGCAGTACTTC. The chain combines TRBV29-1 with TRBJ2-7, with 7 bases matching TRBD1. The germline V gene has CDR1 SQVTM and CDR2 ANQGSEA. The CDR3 totals 14 residues. With V trimmed by 3 bases and J by 3 bases, 8 bases remained unmatched.

The rearrangement links TRBV7-8 to TRBJ2-1, with a tentative D call TRBD2 (5 bases). This CDR3 has 15 amino acids. Germline V gene lookup returns CDR1 SGHVS and CDR2 FQNEAQ. V gave up 1 base and J gave up 0 bases, with 7 bases separating them. CDR3 nucleotide sequence: TGTGCCAGCAGCTTAGATAGCGTCTCCTACAATGAGCAGTTCTTC. Translating it yields CASSLDSVSYNEQFF.

This CDR3 is CASSSAGGGRTEAFF. CDR3 nucleotide sequence: TGCGCCAGCAGCTCGGCAGGAGGGGGCAGGACTGAAGCTTTCTTT. V usage is TRBV5-1 and J usage is TRBJ1-1; TRBD1 agrees at 7 bases. Germline assignment: CDR1 SGHRS and CDR2 YFSETQ. The CDR3 has 15 residues. With V trimmed by 3 bases and J by 5 bases, 10 bases remained unmatched.

The gene calls are TRBV6-5 and TRBJ1-1; D is ambiguous. Per germline, CDR1 MNHEY and CDR2 SVGAGI. Trimming removed 6 bases from V and 3 bases from J, with 11 bases in between. There are 13 residues in the CDR3. The CDR3 sequence is CASRVRRDTEAFF. The CDR3 DNA follows: TGTGCCAGCAGGGTTAGAAGAGACACTGAAGCTTTCTTT.

This clone was detected once. The chain employs TRBV6-5 and TRBJ1-5; maybe TRBD1 (6 bases). The CDR3 is made up of 15 amino acids. Trimming pared 5 bases from V and 3 bases from J, leaving 14 bases between. Germline lookup yields CDR1 MNHEY and CDR2 SVGAGI. Written as DNA, the CDR3 is TGTGCCAGCAGTGCCGGGACACAAAACAATCAGCCCCAGCATTTT. As protein: CASSAGTQNNQPQHF.

The CDR3 DNA is TGTGCCAGCAGTACGCGGACTAGCGGGAGGACCCCCCATGAGCAGTTCTTC. Amino acids: CASSTRTSGRTPHEQFF. The chain couples TRBV27 to TRBJ2-1; TRBD2 agrees at 14 bases. After removal of 5 bases from V and 8 bases from J, the junction contained 11 bases not matched to a gene. The germline CDR1 and CDR2 sequences are MNHEY and SMNVEV (reference sequence). There are 17 residues in the CDR3.

The chain uses TRBV28 and TRBJ2-7, with D possibly TRBD2 on 6 matching bases. V was pared by 10 bases and J by 4 bases, with 14 bases between. This CDR3 is built from 12 residues. Per germline, CDR1 MDHEN and CDR2 SYDVKM. The CDR3 protein is CATQPAGYEQYF. CDR3 DNA: TGTGCCACCCAACCCGCGGGGTACGAGCAGTACTTC. The entire variable domain, with the rest obtained from reference TRBV28 and TRBJ2-7, is as follows: DVKVTQSSRYLVKRTGEKVFLECVQDMDHENMFWYRQDPGLGLRLIYFSYDVKMKEKGDIPEGYSVSREKKERFSLILESASTNQTSMYLCATQPAGYEQYFGPGTRLTVT.

This clone has just a few counts. V is TRBV7-9 and J is TRBJ1-2; D might be TRBD1 (6 bases). V lost 5 bases to trimming and J lost 1 base, with 17 bases between them. CDR3 length: 16 residues. Germline CDR1 reads SEHNR; CDR2 reads FQNEAQ (reference sequence). CDR3 region: CASSQQAGVFNYGYTF. DNA for the CDR3: TGTGCCAGCAGCCAACAAGCAGGGGTCTTTAACTATGGCTACACCTTC.

For the CDR3, the DNA is TGTGCCAGTACCGACACCGGCTTTCCTGGAAACACCATATATTTT. Protein: CASTDTGFPGNTIYF. The chain has TRBV19 and TRBJ1-3, with D unresolved. V lost 7 bases and J 2 bases, leaving 15 bases between the germline ends. Per germline, CDR1 LNHDA and CDR2 SQIVND (reference sequence). This CDR3 spans 15 amino acids.

The chain employs TRBV10-3 and TRBJ1-5, with a possible D match to TRBD1 (6 bases). The ends were cut back, 0 bases at V and 2 bases at J, with 14 bases in the middle. CDR3 length: 17 residues. Germline lookup yields CDR1 ENHRY and CDR2 SYGVKD. The CDR3 DNA reads TGTGCCATCAGTGAGTCGAGTGCGGGGGCCCGCAATCAGCCCCAGCATTTT. Translation gives CAISESSAGARNQPQHF.

The rearrangement links TRBV30 to TRBJ2-7, with TRBD2 as a possible D gene (5 bases). This CDR3 contains 12 residues. V shed 6 bases and J shed 3 bases, with 12 bases lying between them. From germline, CDR1 is GTSNPN and CDR2 SVGIG (reference sequence). The CDR3 DNA reads as TGTGCCTGTACTAGTAATGTCTACGAGCAGTACTTC. It translates to CACTSNVYEQYF.

The CDR3 protein is CASTRDRGSYEQYF. DNA of the CDR3: TGTGCCAGCACCCGGGACAGGGGCTCCTACGAGCAGTACTTC. V gene TRBV11-2 combines with J gene TRBJ2-7; 10 nucleotides line up with TRBD1. Germline CDR1 reads SGHAT; CDR2 reads FQNNGV. The CDR3 length is 14 residues. J was trimmed by 0 bases and V by 7 bases; bases with no gene match: 3.

The V gene is TRBV27, the J gene TRBJ2-5; TRBD1 matches 7 bases. CDR3 length: 14 residues. V lost 5 bases to trimming and J lost 2 bases; unmatched junction nucleotides: 5. Germline values: CDR1 MNHEY, CDR2 SMNVEV (reference sequence). The CDR3 spells CASSIHRGQETQYF. Here the CDR3 DNA reads TGTGCCAGCAGTATACACAGGGGTCAAGAGACCCAGTACTTC.

The chain is built from TRBV5-1 and TRBJ1-2, with D possibly TRBD1 on 6 matching bases. The CDR3 has 14 amino acids. With 0 bases removed from V and 3 bases from J, the gap between germline ends came to 9 bases. Germline assignment: CDR1 SGHRS and CDR2 YFSETQ. The DNA of the CDR3 is TGCGCCAGCAGCTTGGGAGCAGGGGACTATGGCTACACCTTC. This codes for CASSLGAGDYGYTF.

The chain carries TRBV5-1 and TRBJ2-7; D is possibly TRBD1 (6 bases). CDR1 is SGHRS, CDR2 YFSETQ, per germline. CDR3 length: 12 amino acids. Trimming took 5 bases from V and 1 from J, leaving 7 bases between them. This CDR3 is CASRDSSYEQYF. In DNA, the CDR3 is TGCGCCAGCAGGGACAGTTCCTACGAGCAGTACTTC.

The V and J genes are TRBV6-6 and TRBJ1-2, with 7 bases that match TRBD1. With 5 bases clipped from V and 1 base from J, the junction kept 4 bases outside the gene matches. Germline values: CDR1 MNHNY, CDR2 SVGAGI (reference sequence). The CDR3 covers 14 residues. This CDR3 is CASSLSGGNYGYTF. The CDR3 DNA sequence: TGTGCCAGCAGTCTCTCAGGGGGTAACTATGGCTACACCTTC.

This clone was recorded a few times. The rearrangement joins TRBV7-6 to TRBJ2-2; the match to TRBD2 covers 10 bases. The CDR3 contains 17 residues. Trimming took 5 bases from V and 6 from J; bases not matched to a gene: 12. Looked up from germline, CDR1 is SGHVS and CDR2 is FNYEAQ. Here the CDR3 DNA reads TGTGCCAGCAGCACTAGCGGGACGGGGACTAATCCCGGGGAGCTGTTTTTT. It is translated as CASSTSGTGTNPGELFF.